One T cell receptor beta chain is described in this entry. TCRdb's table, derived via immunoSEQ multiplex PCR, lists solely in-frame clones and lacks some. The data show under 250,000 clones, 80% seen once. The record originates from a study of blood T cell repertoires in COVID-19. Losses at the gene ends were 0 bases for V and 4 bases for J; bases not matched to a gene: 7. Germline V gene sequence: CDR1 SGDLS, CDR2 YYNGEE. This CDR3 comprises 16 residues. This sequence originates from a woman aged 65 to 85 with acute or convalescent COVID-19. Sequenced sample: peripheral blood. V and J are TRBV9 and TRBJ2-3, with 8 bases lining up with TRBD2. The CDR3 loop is CASSVGFGTSSDTQYF. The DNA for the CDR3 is TGTGCCAGCAGCGTAGGGTTTGGGACTAGTTCAGATACGCAGTATTTT.